A single T cell receptor beta chain is shown here with its context. The antigen remains unidentified. The source of the sample is a study of OX40 agonist ivuxolimab in advanced cancers. Findings and caveats of the study: Researchers report that CD8+ T cells had, on average, more expanded clones than CD4+.

The CDR3 is 14 amino acids. Germline V gene data show CDR1 as SNHLY and CDR2 as FYNNEI. V was trimmed by 8 bases and J by 0 bases, leaving 14 bases between them. Repertoires were generated with immunoSEQ multiplex PCR, while TCRdb's copy carries only in-frame clones and drops some. The sample has fewer than 85,000 clones; roughly 85% are singletons. The starting material was CD4+ or CD8+ T cells sorted from blood, obtained in a trial of the OX40 agonist ivuxolimab. The receptor was derived from an adult with an advanced solid tumor such as melanoma, head and neck, liver or kidney cancer. V is TRBV2 and J is TRBJ2-7, with a tentative D call TRBD2 (6 bases). CDR3 sequence (DNA): TGTGCCAGCTCCCCCCGGGGGAGCTCCTACGAGCAGTACTTC. Amino acids: CASSPRGSSYEQYF.